What follows describes a single T cell receptor (beta chain). The CDR3 spans 14 residues. The V gene end was trimmed by 1 base and the J gene end by 9 bases; junction bases not matched to a gene: 9. Germline V gene data show CDR1 as SGHVS and CDR2 as FQNEAQ. Ages ranged from 18 to 89 years, with residence in some 25 US areas. How the authors handled the data: Estimation of nucleated cell counts was performed using reference gene primer amplification. Using immunoSEQ multiplex PCR, the repertoire was profiled, and TCRdb retains in-frame clones only, with some absent. The DNA was the basis for D and trimming; V, J and clone size are from that table. This table holds approximately 250,000 clones, about nine tenths found once. These data are taken from a study of blood T cell repertoires in COVID-19. On the study more broadly: The samples span acute and convalescent COVID-19 from the United States, Italy and Spain. PBMCs, B-cell-depleted T cells, or T cells were the source of the cDNA or gDNA that made up the material.

The V call is TRBV7-8, the J call TRBJ2-7, with 7 nucleotides matching TRBD2. Specimen: PBMCs or T cells enriched from blood (not recorded which). This receptor was taken from a woman aged 40 to 50 with acute COVID-19. CDR3 residues: CASSLERLAKRQYV. The CDR3 DNA is TGTGCCAGCAGCTTAGAGCGACTAGCAAAGAGGCAGTACGTC.